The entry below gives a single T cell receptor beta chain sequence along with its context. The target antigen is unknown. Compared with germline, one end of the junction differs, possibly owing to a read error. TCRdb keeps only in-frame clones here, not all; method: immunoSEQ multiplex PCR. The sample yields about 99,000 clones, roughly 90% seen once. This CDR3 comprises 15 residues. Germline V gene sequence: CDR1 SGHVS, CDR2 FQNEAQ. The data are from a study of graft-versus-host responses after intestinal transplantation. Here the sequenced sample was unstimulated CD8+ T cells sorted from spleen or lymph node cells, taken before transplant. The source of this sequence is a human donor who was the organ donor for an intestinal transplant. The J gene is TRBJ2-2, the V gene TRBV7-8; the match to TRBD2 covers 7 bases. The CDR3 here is CASSLGLGSTGELFF. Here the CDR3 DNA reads TGTGCCAGCAGTTTAGGACTAGGCTCCACCGGGGAGCTGTTTTTT.